The clone carrying this TCR beta chain was counted at least ten times. The antigen is unknown. It was RNA transcripts that yielded the amplified TCR beta CDR3 regions. A first-round RT-PCR of the TCR CDR3 used the HTBI primer set. From the multiplex PCR reads, TCRdb called clonotypes with MiXCR, one entry per CDR3 protein. The table records under 450,000 distinct CDR3 sequences, approximately 17% of them present only once. The entry originates in a study of T cells in Graves' hyperthyroidism and ophthalmopathy. Study details: Sampling of peripheral blood happened at initial diagnosis, prior to any treatment. Study-wide findings and caveats: Most expanded thyroid clonotypes above 0.001 recurred in blood.

The CDR3 totals 18 residues. Trimming cost V 10 bases and J 1 base; bases outside gene matches: 16. Germline assignment: CDR1 SNHLY and CDR2 FYNNEI. This chain connects TRBV2 to TRBJ2-1, with 10 bases matching TRBD1. The source is a woman aged 25 to 39 with Graves' hyperthyroidism that later progressed to Graves' ophthalmopathy. Sequenced: blood. The CDR3 protein is CATGPGTGDRRSYNEQFF. The CDR3 coding sequence is TGTGCCACCGGTCCCGGGACAGGGGATCGGAGGTCCTACAATGAGCAGTTCTTC.